This T cell receptor beta chain derives from a study of T cell responses to AZD1222 COVID-19 vaccine. This CDR3 comprises 15 residues. The V segment lost 6 bases and the J segment 3 bases; nucleotides outside the gene matches: 8. The V gene's germline CDR1 is MNHEY and CDR2 SMNVEV (reference sequence). Assay used: immunoSEQ multiplex PCR; TCRdb lists only in-frame clones, some missing. The sample lists 90,000 to 140,000 clones; about 81% were seen once. The sample was peripheral blood, taken on day 0 of AZD1222 vaccination. The receptor's source is an adult in good health. This chain uses TRBV27 with TRBJ1-1; TRBD1 matches at 9 bases. Here the CDR3 DNA reads TGTGCCAGCAGCAGAGCGGACAGGGGTCACACTGAAGCTTTCTTT. It specifies CASSRADRGHTEAFF.